These T cell receptor beta chains were read from a single sample in a study of brain T cells in children with intractable seizures. Method: immunoSEQ multiplex PCR; TCRdb's copy keeps in-frame clones and lacks some. The data contain about 340,000 clones, over 90% of them singletons. This material consisted of peripheral blood, taken about 5 months after surgery. The receptor set was obtained from a boy under three years old with tuberous sclerosis and intractable seizures. CDR3s include the opening cysteine and the closing phenylalanine or tryptophan. D genes are given only for firm matches. Size is stated for part of the rows, as once, few or many counts, or as a class when the clone is expanded.

abundance,v_gene,len,j_gene,d_gene,CDR3nt,CDR3aa
-,TRBV7-9,12,TRBJ2-1,TRBD1,TGTGCCAGCAGCTTAGCGGACAGGTCGCTCTTCTTC,CASSLADRSLFF
-,TRBV7-9,14,TRBJ2-7,-,TGTGCCAGCAGCCAGAGGGACACCCTGGACGAGCAGTACTTC,CASSQRDTLDEQYF
-,TRBV2,11,TRBJ1-1,-,TGTGCCTGCCGCGGTTGGACTGAAGCTTTCTTT,CACRGWTEAFF
once,TRBV6-6,16,TRBJ1-4,TRBD1,TGTGCCAGCAGTGCAGGGACAGGGGGTGGATATGAAAAACTGTTTTTT,CASSAGTGGGYEKLFF
-,TRBV27,13,TRBJ2-1,-,TGTGCCAGCAGAAGAACTAGTCGCAATGAGCAGTTCTTC,CASRRTSRNEQFF
-,TRBV5-1,15,TRBJ1-1,-,TGCGCCAGCAGCTTGGAGAGCATGGGGAACACTGAAGCTTTCTTT,CASSLESMGNTEAFF
-,TRBV5-1,17,TRBJ1-6,-,TGCGCCAGCAGCTCAGAACCCCGGGCCCTAGAGAATTCACCCCTCCACTTT,CASSSEPRALENSPLHF
once,TRBV11-3,14,TRBJ2-1,-,TGTGCCAGCAGCTTAGTCCGGGGTGGACGGGAGCAGTTCTTC,CASSLVRGGREQFF
few,TRBV7-9,16,TRBJ1-1,-,TGTGCCAGCAGCTCCCTAGGCGGCGGATTGAACACTGAAGCTTTCTTT,CASSSLGGGLNTEAFF
once,TRBV25-1,14,TRBJ2-2,-,TGTGCCAGCAGTGAATTCAGGTACACCGGGGAGCTGTTTTTT,CASSEFRYTGELFF
-,TRBV10-3,13,TRBJ1-2,-,TGTGCCATCAGTGATGACAGTAACTATGGCTACACCTTC,CAISDDSNYGYTF
-,TRBV30,16,TRBJ1-5,TRBD1,TGTGCCTGGAGTGTAGCCCGGGACAGGGAGGAACAGCCCCAGCATTTT,CAWSVARDREEQPQHF
-,TRBV19,14,TRBJ1-2,TRBD1,TGTGCCAGTAGTAGACAGGGGGCTAACTATGGCTACACCTTC,CASSRQGANYGYTF
-,TRBV25-1,16,TRBJ1-2,-,TGTGCCAGCAGTGAGTGGGGCGGTCGAGGCTCTCGGGGCTACACCTTC,CASSEWGGRGSRGYTF
-,TRBV18,21,TRBJ1-2,TRBD1,TGTGCCAGCTCACCACTTCAAAGTGGATTGCAAGGGACAGGCGAAACGAGCGGCTACACCTTC,CASSPLQSGLQGTGETSGYTF
-,TRBV9,15,TRBJ2-5,-,TGTGCCAGCAGCGTAGCAGGGGCCGGCGGGGAGACCCAGTACTTC,CASSVAGAGGETQYF